This passage covers 13 T cell receptor beta chains from one sample sequenced in a study of shared clonotypes between healthy human individuals. This table comes from immunoSEQ multiplex PCR, and its TCRdb copy is limited to in-frame clones, with some not included. The table has hundreds of thousands of clones, 97% seen once. Material for sequencing was naive CD4+ T cells sorted from blood. Documented subset: CD45RA+ positively selected. The receptor source for this set is a woman between 25 and 40 years old in good health.

J is TRBJ2-7 and V is TRBV5-1, with no clear D. The germline V gene has CDR1 SGHRS and CDR2 YFSETQ. The CDR3 spans 15 residues. V was shortened by 2 bases and J by 0 bases, with 12 bases between the two germline ends. CDR3 amino acids: CASSFPGSSSYEQYF. CDR3 in DNA: TGCGCCAGCAGCTTTCCGGGTTCTAGCTCCTACGAGCAGTACTTC. Looking up the rest from reference TRBV5-1 and TRBJ2-7 gives the full variable domain: KAGVTQTPRYLIKTRGQQVTLSCSPISGHRSVSWYQQTPGQGLQFLFEYFSETQRNKGNFPGRFSGRQFSNSRSEMNVSTLELGDSALYLCASSFPGSSSYEQYFGPGTRLTVT.

The chain couples TRBV5-6 to TRBJ1-1; a possible D gene is TRBD1 (5 bases). The CDR3 consists of 15 residues. Germline-derived CDR1 and CDR2 are SGHDT and YYEEEE. V was clipped by 0 bases and J by 8 bases, with 17 bases between them. In DNA, the CDR3 is TGTGCCAGCAGCTTGGTGTCCTCAGGGTACCTCGAAGCTTTCTTT. It specifies CASSLVSSGYLEAFF.

The genes are TRBV10-1 and TRBJ2-1, with D possibly being TRBD1 (6 bases). The V and J ends lost 2 bases and 3 bases respectively, with 11 bases between them. Germline assignment: CDR1 WNHNN and CDR2 SYGVQD (reference sequence). This CDR3 spans 15 amino acids. The CDR3 loop is CASSENRAIYNEQFF. DNA for the CDR3: TGCGCCAGCAGTGAGAACAGGGCGATCTACAATGAGCAGTTCTTC.

The chain combines TRBV7-6 with TRBJ2-1; 7 bases agree with TRBD1. This CDR3 has 13 amino acids. Germline loops: CDR1 SGHVS, CDR2 FNYEAQ. After removal of 5 bases from V and 7 bases from J, the junction contained 5 bases not matched to a gene. The CDR3 region is CASSRDSRNEQFF. The DNA of the CDR3 is TGTGCCAGCAGCAGGGACAGCCGAAATGAGCAGTTCTTC.

This clone was observed a handful of times. The CDR3 region has the DNA TGTGCCAGCAGCTTAGGCCTAGACCCGGGACTAGCGGGAGGAAGAGAGACCCAGTACTTC. This codes for CASSLGLDPGLAGGRETQYF. The gene calls are TRBV13 and TRBJ2-5; 15 nucleotides line up with TRBD2. V dropped 0 bases and J dropped 4; count of bases not matched to a gene: 12. Germline V lookup: CDR1 PRHDT, CDR2 FYEKMQ (reference sequence). CDR3 length: 20 amino acids. Full variable domain (rest looked up from reference TRBV13 and TRBJ2-5): AAGVIQSPRHLIKEKRETATLKCYPIPRHDTVYWYQQGPGQDPQFLISFYEKMQSDKGSIPDRFSAQQFSDYHSELNMSSLELGDSALYFCASSLGLDPGLAGGRETQYFGPGTRLLVL.

V gene TRBV19 combines with J gene TRBJ1-2; D possibly corresponds to TRBD1 (6 bases). CDR3 size: 15 residues. CDR1 is LNHDA, CDR2 SQIVND, per germline (reference sequence). Trimming took 3 bases from V and 0 from J, leaving 11 bases between them. CDR3 bases: TGTGCCAGTAGTATTTCAGGGACACCTAACTATGGCTACACCTTC. It specifies CASSISGTPNYGYTF.

V usage is TRBV11-2 and J usage is TRBJ2-1, with TRBD2 matching 9 bases. The germline gives CDR1 SGHAT, CDR2 FQNNGV. The CDR3 length is 15 residues. The V gene end was trimmed by 5 bases and the J gene end by 7 bases; junction bases not matched to a gene: 9. The CDR3 reads CASSPRAGGTNEQFF. The CDR3 bases are TGTGCCAGCAGCCCTAGAGCGGGAGGTACTAATGAGCAGTTCTTC.

The J gene is TRBJ2-5, the V gene TRBV5-1; 9 positions match TRBD2. V gave up 4 bases and J gave up 0 bases; unmatched junction bases: 13. Germline lookup yields CDR1 SGHRS and CDR2 YFSETQ. This CDR3 comprises 18 residues. The CDR3 spells CASSRSVLAGPYQETQYF. The CDR3 DNA reads as TGCGCCAGCAGCCGCTCGGTCCTAGCGGGACCGTACCAAGAGACCCAGTACTTC.

The V call is TRBV20-1, the J call TRBJ1-4, with D unclear. V lost 3 bases, J lost 13 bases, and 9 bases lay in between. In germline, CDR1 is DFQATT, CDR2 SNEGSKA (reference sequence). The CDR3 has 10 amino acids. As DNA, the CDR3 is TGCAGTGCTAGGGGAACTACACTGTTTTTT. Encoded protein: CSARGTTLFF.

The CDR3 sequence: CASRRDRPPGEQYF. The CDR3 DNA reads as TGCGCCAGCAGAAGGGACAGACCTCCTGGCGAGCAGTACTTC. This chain links TRBV10-2 with TRBJ2-7; TRBD1 matches at 7 bases. The V gene's germline CDR1 is WSHSY and CDR2 SAAADI. Trimming at V came to 6 bases and at J to 6 bases, leaving 11 bases not matched to a gene. The CDR3 covers 14 residues.

V gene TRBV7-8 combines with J gene TRBJ2-7, with TRBD2 identical over 11 bases. V lost 2 bases, J lost 7 bases, and 16 bases stayed unmatched. The length of the CDR3 is 18 residues. Germline lookup yields CDR1 SGHVS and CDR2 FQNEAQ. The CDR3 is CASSLRLAGSQVTREQYF. The DNA of the CDR3 is TGTGCCAGCAGCTTACGACTAGCGGGATCCCAGGTAACGAGGGAGCAGTACTTC.

The chain is built from TRBV27 and TRBJ2-3, with D hard to call. The CDR3 loop spans 15 amino acids. Trimming took 3 bases from V and 3 from J, leaving 13 bases between them. Per the germline V gene, CDR1 is MNHEY and CDR2 is SMNVEV (reference sequence). The CDR3 region has the DNA TGTGCCAGCAGTTTGACAAGGGTCAGGACAGATACGCAGTATTTT. This encodes CASSLTRVRTDTQYF.

V and J are TRBV5-5 and TRBJ2-7; no reliable D call. This CDR3 comprises 14 residues. Germline V gene data show CDR1 as SGHKS and CDR2 as YYEKEE (reference sequence). Trimming pared 2 bases from V and 4 bases from J, leaving 13 bases between. The CDR3 coding sequence is TGTGCCAGCAGCTTCGACCATCCCCTATACGAGCAGTACTTC. Amino acid sequence: CASSFDHPLYEQYF.